This record concerns one T cell receptor (beta chain) sequence. The antigen is unknown. This sample was included in a study of T cell repertoires in ileal Crohn's disease. About the research overall: Operated complications were stricturing disease (roughly 61%) and penetrating disease (39%). Overall study results and limits: Clonality above 26.8% at surgery always came with endoscopic recurrence.

The assay was immunoSEQ multiplex PCR, and TCRdb's table has in-frame clones only and misses some. The table has fewer than 16,000 clones, 75% to 85% seen once; the top ten hold 4.2%. With 1 base removed from V and 5 bases from J, the gap between germline ends came to 9 bases. The CDR3 is made up of 12 amino acids. The germline CDR1 and CDR2 sequences are SQVTM and ANQGSEA. The chain couples TRBV29-1 to TRBJ2-7, with a possible D match to TRBD2 (6 bases). The origin of this receptor is an adult with Crohn's disease. What was sequenced was ileal tissue. CDR3 loop: CSVEGRGDEQYV. The CDR3 DNA reads as TGCAGCGTTGAAGGGCGCGGGGACGAGCAGTACGTC.